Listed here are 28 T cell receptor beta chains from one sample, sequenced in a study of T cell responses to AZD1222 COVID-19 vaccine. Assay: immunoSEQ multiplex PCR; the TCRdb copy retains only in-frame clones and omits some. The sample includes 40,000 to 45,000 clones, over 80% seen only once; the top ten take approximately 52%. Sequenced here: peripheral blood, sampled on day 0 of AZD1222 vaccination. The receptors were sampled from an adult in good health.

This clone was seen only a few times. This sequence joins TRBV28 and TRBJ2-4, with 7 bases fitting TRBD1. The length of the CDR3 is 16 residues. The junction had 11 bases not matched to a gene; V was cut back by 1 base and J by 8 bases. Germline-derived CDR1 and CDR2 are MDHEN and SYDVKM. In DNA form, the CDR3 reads TGTGCCAGCAGTTTATCCTTAGAGGGGGCGGAGGACATTCAGTACTTC. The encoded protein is CASSLSLEGAEDIQYF.

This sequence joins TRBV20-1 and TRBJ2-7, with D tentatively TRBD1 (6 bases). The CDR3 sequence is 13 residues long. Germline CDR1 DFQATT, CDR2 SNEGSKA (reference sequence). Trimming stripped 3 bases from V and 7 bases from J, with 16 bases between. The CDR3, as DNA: TGCAGTGCTAGTAGGGACATCCAGAAGGAGCAGTACTTC. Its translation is CSASRDIQKEQYF.

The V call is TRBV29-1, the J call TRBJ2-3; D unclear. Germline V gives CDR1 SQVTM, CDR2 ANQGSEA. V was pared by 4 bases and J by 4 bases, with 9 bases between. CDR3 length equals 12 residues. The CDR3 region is CSVANPSDTQYF. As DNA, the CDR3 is TGCAGCGTTGCGAACCCTTCAGATACGCAGTATTTT.

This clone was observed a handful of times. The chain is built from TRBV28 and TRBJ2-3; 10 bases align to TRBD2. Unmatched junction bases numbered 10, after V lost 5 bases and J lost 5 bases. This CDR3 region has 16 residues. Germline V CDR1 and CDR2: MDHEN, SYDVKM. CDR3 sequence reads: CASSAPLAGGVDTQYF. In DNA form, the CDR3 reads TGTGCCAGCAGTGCCCCCTTAGCGGGAGGAGTAGATACGCAGTATTTT. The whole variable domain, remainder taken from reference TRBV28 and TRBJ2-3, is DVKVTQSSRYLVKRTGEKVFLECVQDMDHENMFWYRQDPGLGLRLIYFSYDVKMKEKGDIPEGYSVSREKKERFSLILESASTNQTSMYLCASSAPLAGGVDTQYFGPGTRLTVL.

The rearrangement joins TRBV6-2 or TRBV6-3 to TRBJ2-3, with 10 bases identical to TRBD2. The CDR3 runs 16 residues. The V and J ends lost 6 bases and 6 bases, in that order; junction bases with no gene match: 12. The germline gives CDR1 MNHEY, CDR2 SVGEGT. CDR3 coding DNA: TGTGCCAGCAGACCTCTAGCGGGGGCCTTAATTGATACGCAGTATTTT. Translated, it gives CASRPLAGALIDTQYF.

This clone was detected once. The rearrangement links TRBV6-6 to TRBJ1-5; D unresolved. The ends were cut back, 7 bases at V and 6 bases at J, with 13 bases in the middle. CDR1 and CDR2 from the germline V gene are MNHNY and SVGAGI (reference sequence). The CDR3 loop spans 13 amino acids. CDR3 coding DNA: TGTGCCAGCACCAACACCCATCGTCAGCCCCAGCATTTT. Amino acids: CASTNTHRQPQHF.

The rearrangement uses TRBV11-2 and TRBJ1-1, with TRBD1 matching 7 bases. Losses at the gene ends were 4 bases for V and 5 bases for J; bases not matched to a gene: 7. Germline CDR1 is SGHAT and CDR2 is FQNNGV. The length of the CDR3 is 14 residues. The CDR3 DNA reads TGTGCCAGCAGCTCCGATGACAGGGTTACTGAAGCTTTCTTT. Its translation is CASSSDDRVTEAFF.

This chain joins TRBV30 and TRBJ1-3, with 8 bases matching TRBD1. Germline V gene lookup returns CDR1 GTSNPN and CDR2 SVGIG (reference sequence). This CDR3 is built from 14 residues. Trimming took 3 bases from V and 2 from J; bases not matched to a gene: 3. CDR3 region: CAWSRDRPGNTIYF. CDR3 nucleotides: TGTGCCTGGAGCCGGGACAGGCCTGGAAACACCATATATTTT.

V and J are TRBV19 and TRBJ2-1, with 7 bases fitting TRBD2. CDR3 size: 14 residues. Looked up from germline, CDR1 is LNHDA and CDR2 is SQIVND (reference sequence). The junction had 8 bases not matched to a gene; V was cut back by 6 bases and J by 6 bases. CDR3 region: CASRDRLATNEQFF. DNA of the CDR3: TGTGCCAGTAGGGATCGACTAGCCACCAATGAGCAGTTCTTC.

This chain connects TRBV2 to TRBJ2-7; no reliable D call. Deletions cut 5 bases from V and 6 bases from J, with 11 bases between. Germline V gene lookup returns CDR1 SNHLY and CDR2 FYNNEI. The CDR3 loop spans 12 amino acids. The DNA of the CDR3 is TGTGCCAGCAGTCGCGCAGTGGGCGAGCAGTACTTC. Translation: CASSRAVGEQYF.

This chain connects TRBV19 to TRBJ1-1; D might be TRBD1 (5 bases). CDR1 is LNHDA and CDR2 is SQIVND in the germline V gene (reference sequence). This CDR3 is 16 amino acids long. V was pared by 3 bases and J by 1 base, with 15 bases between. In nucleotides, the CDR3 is TGTGCCAGTAGTATTTATTTGGGGGGTCCGAACACTGAAGCTTTCTTT. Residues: CASSIYLGGPNTEAFF.

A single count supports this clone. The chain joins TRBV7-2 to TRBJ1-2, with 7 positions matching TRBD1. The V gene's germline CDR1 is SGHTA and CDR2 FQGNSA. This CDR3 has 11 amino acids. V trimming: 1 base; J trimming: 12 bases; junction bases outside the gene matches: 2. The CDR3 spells CASSLVGGHTF. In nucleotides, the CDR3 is TGTGCCAGCAGCTTAGTAGGGGGCCACACCTTC. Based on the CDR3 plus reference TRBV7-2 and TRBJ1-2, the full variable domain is GAGVSQSPSNKVTEKGKDVELRCDPISGHTALYWYRQSLGQGLEFLIYFQGNSAPDKSGLPSDRFSAERTGGSVSTLTIQRTQQEDSAVYLCASSLVGGHTFGSGTRLTVV.

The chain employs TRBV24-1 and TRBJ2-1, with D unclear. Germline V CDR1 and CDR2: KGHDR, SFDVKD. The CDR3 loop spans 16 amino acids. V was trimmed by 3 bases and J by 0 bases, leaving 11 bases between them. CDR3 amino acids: CATSDNGRDSYNEQFF. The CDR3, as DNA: TGTGCCACCAGTGATAACGGAAGGGACTCCTACAATGAGCAGTTCTTC.

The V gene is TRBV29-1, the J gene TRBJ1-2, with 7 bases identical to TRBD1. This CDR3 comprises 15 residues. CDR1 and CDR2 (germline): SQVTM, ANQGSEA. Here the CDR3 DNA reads TGCACCGCGGGGACAGCCGGAGGGGTTAACTATGGCTACACCTTC. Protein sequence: CTAGTAGGVNYGYTF.

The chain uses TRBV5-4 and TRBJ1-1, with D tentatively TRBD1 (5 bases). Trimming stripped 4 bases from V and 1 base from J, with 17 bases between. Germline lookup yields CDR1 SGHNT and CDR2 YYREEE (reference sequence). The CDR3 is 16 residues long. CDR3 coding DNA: TGTGCCAGCAGCCCACGGACAAGTCTTGGGAACACTGAAGCTTTCTTT. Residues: CASSPRTSLGNTEAFF.

In DNA form, the CDR3 reads TGCGCCAGCAGCTTGGACGCGGCCGGCACAGATACGCAGTATTTT. Protein: CASSLDAAGTDTQYF. The chain combines TRBV5-1 with TRBJ2-3; no definite D call. This CDR3 is 15 amino acids long. The germline V gene encodes CDR1 SGHRS and CDR2 YFSETQ. Trimming took 0 bases from V and 1 from J, leaving 9 bases between them.

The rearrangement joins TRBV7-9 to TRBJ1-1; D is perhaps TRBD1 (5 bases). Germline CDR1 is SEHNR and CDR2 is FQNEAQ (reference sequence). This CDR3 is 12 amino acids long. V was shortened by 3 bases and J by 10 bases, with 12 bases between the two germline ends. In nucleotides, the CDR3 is TGTGCCAGCAGCTTGGGGGTCTCGAGAGCTTTCTTT. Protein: CASSLGVSRAFF.

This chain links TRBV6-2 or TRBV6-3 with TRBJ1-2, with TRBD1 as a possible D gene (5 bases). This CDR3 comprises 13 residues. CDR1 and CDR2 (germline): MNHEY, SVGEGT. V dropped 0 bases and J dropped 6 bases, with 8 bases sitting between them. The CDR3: CASSYSQGNGYTF. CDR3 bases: TGTGCCAGCAGTTACTCCCAGGGTAATGGCTACACCTTC.

The CDR3 DNA reads as TGTGCCAGCAGTACCCCCGGGGGGGGCTTCGGGGAGCTGTTTTTT. Its translation is CASSTPGGGFGELFF. The V and J genes are TRBV5-4 and TRBJ2-2; 8 nucleotides line up with TRBD2. V lost 5 bases and J lost 7; bases outside the gene matches: 10. This CDR3 is 15 amino acids long. Germline V gene lookup returns CDR1 SGHNT and CDR2 YYREEE (reference sequence).

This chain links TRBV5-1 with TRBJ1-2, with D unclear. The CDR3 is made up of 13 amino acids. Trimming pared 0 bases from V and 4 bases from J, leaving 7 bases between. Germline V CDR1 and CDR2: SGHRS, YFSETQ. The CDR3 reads CASSLDRTYGYTF. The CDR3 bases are TGCGCCAGCAGCTTGGATCGGACCTATGGCTACACCTTC. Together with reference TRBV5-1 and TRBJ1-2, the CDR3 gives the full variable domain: KAGVTQTPRYLIKTRGQQVTLSCSPISGHRSVSWYQQTPGQGLQFLFEYFSETQRNKGNFPGRFSGRQFSNSRSEMNVSTLELGDSALYLCASSLDRTYGYTFGSGTRLTVV.

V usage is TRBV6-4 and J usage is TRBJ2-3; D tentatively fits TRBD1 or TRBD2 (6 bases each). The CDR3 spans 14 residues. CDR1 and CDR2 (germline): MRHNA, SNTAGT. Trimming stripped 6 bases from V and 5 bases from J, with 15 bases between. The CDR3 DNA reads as TGTGCCAGCAGCGAGGGGGGCCGAGGAGATACGCAGTATTTT. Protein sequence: CASSEGGRGDTQYF.

The CDR3 reads CASSPSQGRNQPQHF. The CDR3 coding sequence is TGCGCCAGCAGCCCGTCGCAGGGGCGCAATCAGCCCCAGCATTTT. The rearrangement uses TRBV4-1 and TRBJ1-5, with D possibly TRBD1 on 6 matching bases. Trimming shortened V by 4 bases and J by 2 bases, and 12 bases separated the two germline ends. CDR3 length equals 15 residues. In germline, CDR1 is MGHRA, CDR2 YSYEKL.

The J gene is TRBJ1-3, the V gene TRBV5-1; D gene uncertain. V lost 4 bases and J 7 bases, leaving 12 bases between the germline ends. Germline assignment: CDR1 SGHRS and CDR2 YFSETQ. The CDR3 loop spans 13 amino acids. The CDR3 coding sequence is TGCGCCAGCAGCCCCCTTTCCGGGAACACCATATATTTT. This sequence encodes CASSPLSGNTIYF.

The CDR3 region is CAVGGSYEQYF. CDR3 bases: TGTGCCGTCGGGGGGTCCTACGAGCAGTACTTC. The chain carries TRBV7-9 and TRBJ2-7; 7 nucleotides align to TRBD2. The ends lost 11 bases at V and 1 base at J; junction bases unmatched: 2. Germline V lookup: CDR1 SEHNR, CDR2 FQNEAQ (reference sequence). The CDR3 runs 11 residues.

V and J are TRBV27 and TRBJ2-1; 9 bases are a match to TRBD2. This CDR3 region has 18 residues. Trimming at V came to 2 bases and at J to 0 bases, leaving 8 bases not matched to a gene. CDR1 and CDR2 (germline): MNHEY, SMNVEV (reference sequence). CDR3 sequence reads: CASSLGSGGTSSYNEQFF. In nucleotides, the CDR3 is TGTGCCAGCAGTTTAGGCAGCGGGGGGACTAGCTCCTACAATGAGCAGTTCTTC.

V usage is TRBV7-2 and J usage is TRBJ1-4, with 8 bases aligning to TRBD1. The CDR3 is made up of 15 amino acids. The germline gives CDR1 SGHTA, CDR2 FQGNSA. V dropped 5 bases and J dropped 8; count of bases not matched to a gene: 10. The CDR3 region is CASSPMDRAAEKLFF. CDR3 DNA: TGTGCCAGCAGCCCGATGGACAGGGCTGCCGAAAAACTGTTTTTT. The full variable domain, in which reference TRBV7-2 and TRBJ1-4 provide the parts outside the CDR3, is GAGVSQSPSNKVTEKGKDVELRCDPISGHTALYWYRQSLGQGLEFLIYFQGNSAPDKSGLPSDRFSAERTGGSVSTLTIQRTQQEDSAVYLCASSPMDRAAEKLFFGSGTQLSVL.

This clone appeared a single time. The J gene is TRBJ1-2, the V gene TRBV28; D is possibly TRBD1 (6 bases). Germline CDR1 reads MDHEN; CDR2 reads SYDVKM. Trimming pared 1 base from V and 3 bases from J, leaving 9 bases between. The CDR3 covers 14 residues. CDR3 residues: CASSLSGQYYGYTF. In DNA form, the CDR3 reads TGTGCCAGCAGTTTATCCGGACAGTACTATGGCTACACCTTC.

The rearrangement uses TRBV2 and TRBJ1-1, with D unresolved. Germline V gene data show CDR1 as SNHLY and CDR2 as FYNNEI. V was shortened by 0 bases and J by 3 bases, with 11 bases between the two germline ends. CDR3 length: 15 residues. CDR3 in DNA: TGTGCCAGCAGTGAAGCAGGGATAGGTTACACTGAAGCTTTCTTT. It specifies CASSEAGIGYTEAFF.